This entry lists 8 T cell receptor beta chains sequenced from one sample in a study of T cell responses to AZD1222 COVID-19 vaccine. Libraries were prepared by immunoSEQ multiplex PCR; TCRdb keeps only in-frame clonotypes and omits some of them. Here the sample spans 120,000 to 150,000 clones, around nine tenths being singletons. The material was peripheral blood, obtained on day 0 of AZD1222 vaccination. The source is an adult in good health.

The J gene is TRBJ1-5, the V gene TRBV2; unclear D gene. Germline values: CDR1 SNHLY, CDR2 FYNNEI. The V end lost 3 bases, the J end lost 5 bases, and 8 bases lay between the germline ends. The CDR3 consists of 13 residues. The CDR3 spells CASSDSNDQPQHF. Written as DNA, the CDR3 is TGTGCCAGCAGTGACAGTAACGATCAGCCCCAGCATTTT.

V is TRBV5-1 and J is TRBJ2-1, with D perhaps assigned TRBD1 or TRBD2 (6 bases each). Trimming removed 4 bases at V and 4 bases at J, with 15 bases between. This CDR3 has 15 residues. CDR1 SGHRS and CDR2 YFSETQ come from the germline V gene. The CDR3: CASSRDSRGYNEQFF. Written as DNA, the CDR3 is TGCGCCAGCAGCCGGGACTCGAGGGGGTACAATGAGCAGTTCTTC.

The genes are TRBV9 and TRBJ1-2, with D perhaps TRBD1 (6 bases). Germline lookup yields CDR1 SGDLS and CDR2 YYNGEE. The CDR3 sequence is 16 residues long. Trimming shortened V by 0 bases and J by 7 bases, and 19 bases separated the two germline ends. The CDR3 spells CASSVERDILAGGYTF. DNA of the CDR3: TGTGCCAGCAGCGTAGAGAGGGACATTCTTGCAGGTGGCTACACCTTC.

V usage is TRBV9 and J usage is TRBJ1-4, with a possible D match to TRBD1 (5 bases). Trimming cost V 3 bases and J 0 bases, with 15 bases left between them. This CDR3 has 17 residues. Looked up from germline, CDR1 is SGDLS and CDR2 is YYNGEE. The CDR3 region has the DNA TGTGCCAGCAGCGGCGGGACGGGGAGTGCAACTAATGAAAAACTGTTTTTT. Protein: CASSGGTGSATNEKLFF.

The rearrangement uses TRBV4-3 and TRBJ2-1, with TRBD1 identical over 8 bases. V was pared by 2 bases and J by 6 bases, with 6 bases of the junction left unmatched. This CDR3 is 15 amino acids long. The germline gives CDR1 LGHNA, CDR2 YSLEER. The CDR3 DNA is TGCGCCAGCAGCCAACCCGGACAGGGATTCAATGAGCAGTTCTTC. It yields the protein CASSQPGQGFNEQFF.

The rearrangement links TRBV7-9 to TRBJ1-1; 8 positions agree with TRBD1. The CDR3 runs 14 residues. Trimming cost V 7 bases and J 6 bases; bases outside gene matches: 10. Germline lookup yields CDR1 SEHNR and CDR2 FQNEAQ (reference sequence). The CDR3 protein is CASKPDRAAAEAFF. The CDR3 coding sequence is TGTGCCAGCAAACCGGACAGGGCAGCGGCTGAAGCTTTCTTT. Looking up the rest from reference TRBV7-9 and TRBJ1-1 gives the full variable domain: DTGVSQNPRHKITKRGQNVTFRCDPISEHNRLYWYRQTLGQGPEFLTYFQNEAQLEKSRLLSDRFSAERPKGSFSTLEIQRTEQGDSAMYLCASKPDRAAAEAFFGQGTRLTVV.

The chain uses TRBV7-2 and TRBJ2-2; D perhaps matches TRBD1 (6 bases). Germline V gene data show CDR1 as SGHTA and CDR2 as FQGNSA. The CDR3 length is 17 residues. With 5 bases removed from V and 4 bases from J, the gap between germline ends came to 20 bases. The CDR3 DNA reads TGTGCCAGCAGCACAATCGACAGGAACCCTCTCACCGGGGAGCTGTTTTTT. It encodes CASSTIDRNPLTGELFF.

The rearrangement joins TRBV4-1 to TRBJ2-2, with 7 nucleotides matching TRBD1. J lost 6 bases, V lost 3 bases, and 4 bases had no gene match. CDR1 MGHRA and CDR2 YSYEKL come from the germline V gene. The CDR3 totals 14 residues. As DNA, the CDR3 is TGCGCCAGCAGCCACTCTACAGGGGCCGGGGAGCTGTTTTTT. Residues: CASSHSTGAGELFF.